These T cell receptor beta chains were read from a single sample in a study of CD8 T cells in Susac syndrome. TCRdb reprocessed the immunoSEQ multiplex PCR reads with MiXCR, giving one entry per CDR3 protein. The top ten clones hold roughly 0.88% of a sample with 75,000 or so distinct CDR3 sequences, approximately 95% of them seen once. Source material: CD8+ T cells from PBMCs. Receptors were obtained from a human donor with Susac syndrome. CDR3s include the opening cysteine and the closing phenylalanine or tryptophan. D genes are given only for firm matches. Clone size is stated in some rows and not others, as once, few, many or a class when expanded.

abundance,j_gene,v_gene,d_gene,CDR3nt,CDR3aa
-,TRBJ2-5,TRBV12-3/TRBV12-4,-,TGTGCCAGCAGTACCTTGGGTGAGACCCAGTACTTC,CASSTLGETQYF
-,TRBJ2-7,TRBV20-1,-,TGCAGTGCTAGAGATGGCGGTGAGGGAGGCGAGCAGTACTTC,CSARDGGEGGEQYF
-,TRBJ2-7,TRBV15,-,TGTGCCACCAGCAGGGACGGCAGGGAATTCCACGAGCAGTACTTC,CATSRDGREFHEQYF
-,TRBJ2-1,TRBV6-5,TRBD2,TGTGCCAGCAGCTTGAGGGAGGGAGGGTCACATGAGCAGTTCTTC,CASSLREGGSHEQFF
-,TRBJ1-5,TRBV6-6,-,TGTGCCAGTTCTTCCTGGAGCAATCAGCCCCAGCATTTT,CASSSWSNQPQHF
-,TRBJ2-5,TRBV5-4,TRBD1,TGTGCCAGCAGCCGGGGGGACAGGGATGTGGAGACCCAGTACTTC,CASSRGDRDVETQYF
-,TRBJ2-7,TRBV7-6,TRBD1,TGTGCCAGCAGCCCCACACCTCAGGGGGAAGCCTACGAGCAGTACTTC,CASSPTPQGEAYEQYF
-,TRBJ1-5,TRBV18,-,TGTGCCAGCTCAACTACGGGATCTAGGGATCAGCCCCAGCATTTT,CASSTTGSRDQPQHF
-,TRBJ2-1,TRBV29-1,-,TGCAGCGTTGATGGGGATGAGCAGTTCTTC,CSVDGDEQFF
-,TRBJ2-1,TRBV5-6,-,TGTGCCAGCAGCTTAGAGGTATATGAGCAGTTCTTC,CASSLEVYEQFF
once,TRBJ1-2,TRBV7-2,-,TGTGCCAGCAGCTTAGCGTACTATGGCTACACCTTC,CASSLAYYGYTF
-,TRBJ2-2,TRBV27,-,TGTGCCAGCAGTCTCCCGAACACCGGGGAGCTGTTTTTT,CASSLPNTGELFF
-,TRBJ2-7,TRBV29-1,TRBD2,TGCAGCGTTGAGACTAGCGGATCCTACGAGCAGTACTTC,CSVETSGSYEQYF
-,TRBJ1-1,TRBV7-9,-,TGTGCCAGCAGCTTCGTACCGCGGGGGCAGAACACTGAAGCTTTCTTT,CASSFVPRGQNTEAFF
once,TRBJ2-3,TRBV4-3,-,TGCGCCAGCAGCCAAGAACGGGGTAGGGGACTCGAATACACAGATACGCAGTATTTT,CASSQERGRGLEYTDTQYF
-,TRBJ2-1,TRBV4-3,TRBD1,TGCGCCAGCAGATCCGGGACAGGCGCCTACAATGAGCAGTTCTTC,CASRSGTGAYNEQFF
-,TRBJ2-5,TRBV12-3/TRBV12-4,-,TGTGCCAGCAGTTCAGCTAGGGCCCCGGGGGCCCAGTACTTC,CASSSARAPGAQYF
-,TRBJ2-1,TRBV19,-,TGTGCCAGTAGTATATACTTGAGCTCCTACAATGAGCAGTTCTTC,CASSIYLSSYNEQFF
-,TRBJ2-3,TRBV7-2,TRBD1,TGTGCCAGCAGACGGGGACAGGGCATTATAGATACGCAGTATTTT,CASRRGQGIIDTQYF
-,TRBJ2-7,TRBV4-3,TRBD2,TGCGCCAGCAGCCAAAGGTCGGGAGGGCCGGACGAGCAGTACTTC,CASSQRSGGPDEQYF
-,TRBJ1-5,TRBV15,-,TGTGCCACCAGCAGAGAGGGAAGGTTCCAGCCCCAGCATTTT,CATSREGRFQPQHF
-,TRBJ2-4,TRBV2,TRBD1,TGTGCCAGCATTAGGGGGCTCAGGGCCAAAAACATTCAGTACTTC,CASIRGLRAKNIQYF
-,TRBJ2-2,TRBV20-1,-,TGCAGTGCTAGGACGACGCCGAACACCGGGGAGCTGTTTTTT,CSARTTPNTGELFF
-,TRBJ2-1,TRBV18,TRBD2,TGTGCCAGCTCAGGACTAGCGGGAGAGTTCGGCAATGAGCAGTTCTTC,CASSGLAGEFGNEQFF
-,TRBJ2-7,TRBV27,TRBD1,TGTGCCAGCGCTCCCGGGACAGGGGCCTACGAGCAGTACTTC,CASAPGTGAYEQYF
once,TRBJ2-2,TRBV13,-,TGTGCCAGCAGCCTAGACAGACAAAACACCGGGGAGCTGTTTTTT,CASSLDRQNTGELFF